One and the same sample provided the 13 T cell receptor beta chains below, sequenced in a study of regulatory T cells in long-lasting Graves disease. Combining iRepertoire HTBI primers with Arm-PCR of CDR3 regions, the authors built TCR beta libraries. Each CDR3 protein is one row after TCRdb ran MiXCR on the multiplex PCR reads. The sample consists of a few hundred thousand distinct CDR3 sequences, around 20% of them appearing once. Time point noted: persistent/refractory GD, antithyroid drugs over 5 years with positive TRAb. PBMC-derived RNA was used for the TCR library. The sequencing here drew on peripheral blood mononuclear cells (PBMCs), taken when the disease was refractory, from a patient treated with antithyroid drugs. The source of these receptors is a female donor with Graves disease.

This clonotype has a count of ten or more. The chain uses TRBV2 and TRBJ2-7; perhaps TRBD1 as D (6 bases). The CDR3 is 16 residues long. Germline V gene lookup returns CDR1 SNHLY and CDR2 FYNNEI. Trimming removed 6 bases from V and 0 bases from J, with 18 bases in between. The CDR3 protein is CASSPLFGQSSYEQYF. CDR3 bases: TGTGCCAGCAGCCCACTATTTGGACAGAGCTCCTACGAGCAGTACTTC.

V and J are TRBV7-9 and TRBJ2-4; 7 bases are shared with TRBD1. Per the germline V gene, CDR1 is SEHNR and CDR2 is FQNEAQ (reference sequence). The CDR3 totals 15 residues. Trimming removed 5 bases from V and 1 base from J; junction bases left unmatched: 5. CDR3: CASSVDREAKNIQYF. CDR3 coding DNA: TGTGCCAGCAGCGTAGACAGGGAGGCCAAAAACATTCAGTACTTC. Variable domain in full (rest from reference TRBV7-9 and TRBJ2-4): DTGVSQNPRHKITKRGQNVTFRCDPISEHNRLYWYRQTLGQGPEFLTYFQNEAQLEKSRLLSDRFSAERPKGSFSTLEIQRTEQGDSAMYLCASSVDREAKNIQYFGAGTRLSVL.

This clonotype was detected a few times. This chain links TRBV13 with TRBJ1-4; weak D call: TRBD1 (5 bases). Germline V CDR1 and CDR2: PRHDT, FYEKMQ (reference sequence). This CDR3 region has 16 residues. V lost 6 bases to trimming and J lost 0 bases, with 14 bases between them. The CDR3 DNA follows: TGTGCCAGCAGTTCGGGGCCAGATGCAACTAATGAAAAACTGTTTTTT. Translating gives CASSSGPDATNEKLFF.

This clonotype was seen repeatedly, ten times or more. In DNA, the CDR3 is TGTGCCAGCAGCGTGGACAGTTTGAACACTGAAGCTTTCTTT. As protein: CASSVDSLNTEAFF. J is TRBJ1-1 and V is TRBV12-3 or TRBV12-4; D might be TRBD1 (6 bases). The CDR3 consists of 14 residues. Trimming removed 6 bases from V and 0 bases from J, with 11 bases in between.

The chain joins TRBV5-1 to TRBJ1-1; no firm D call. Trimming pared 0 bases from V and 4 bases from J, leaving 10 bases between. Germline values: CDR1 SGHRS, CDR2 YFSETQ. The CDR3 totals 14 residues. CDR3 sequence (DNA): TGCGCCAGCAGCTTGGTGGCGGGATCCACTGAAGCTTTCTTT. Translation gives CASSLVAGSTEAFF.

This clonotype was counted a single time. The chain combines TRBV29-1 with TRBJ1-2; D possibly corresponds to TRBD1 (5 bases). Germline V lookup: CDR1 SQVTM, CDR2 ANQGSEA. The CDR3 sequence is 14 residues long. CDR3 loop: CGAGEPIRTDGYTF. Here the CDR3 DNA reads TGCGGCGCGGGGGAGCCCATTAGGACTGATGGCTACACCTTC.

The J gene is TRBJ2-1, the V gene TRBV28, with 14 bases fitting TRBD2. The germline V gene encodes CDR1 MDHEN and CDR2 SYDVKM. With V trimmed by 4 bases and J by 6 bases, 8 bases remained unmatched. The CDR3 is 17 amino acids. The CDR3 DNA reads TGTGCCAGCAGTTCGCCCTCGACTAGCGGGAGGGCCAATGAGCAGTTCTTC. Encoded protein: CASSSPSTSGRANEQFF. The full variable domain, completed using reference TRBV28 and TRBJ2-1, is DVKVTQSSRYLVKRTGEKVFLECVQDMDHENMFWYRQDPGLGLRLIYFSYDVKMKEKGDIPEGYSVSREKKERFSLILESASTNQTSMYLCASSSPSTSGRANEQFFGPGTRLTVL.

There are many counts of this clonotype. The V and J genes are TRBV20-1 and TRBJ1-6, with D perhaps TRBD1 (6 bases). Germline-derived CDR1 and CDR2 are DFQATT and SNEGSKA (reference sequence). The CDR3 length is 16 residues. Trimming took off 0 bases at V and 6 bases at J, with 15 bases between the two ends. The CDR3 spells CSARDQNRDPNSPLHF. CDR3 coding DNA: TGCAGTGCTAGAGATCAGAACAGGGACCCTAATTCACCCCTCCACTTT.

This clonotype was seen many times. The rearrangement links TRBV28 to TRBJ2-5; D remains ambiguous. In germline, CDR1 is MDHEN, CDR2 SYDVKM. The CDR3 spans 13 residues. Trimming cost V 6 bases and J 2 bases, with 10 bases left between them. CDR3 in DNA: TGTGCCAGCAGGATGACTGCTCAAGAGACCCAGTACTTC. It encodes CASRMTAQETQYF.

The gene calls are TRBV5-1 and TRBJ1-2; no clear D. Germline lookup yields CDR1 SGHRS and CDR2 YFSETQ. The CDR3 loop spans 13 amino acids. V was trimmed by 0 bases and J by 6 bases, leaving 9 bases between them. This CDR3 is CASSLEPVNGYTF. The CDR3 DNA reads as TGCGCCAGCAGCTTGGAGCCGGTAAATGGCTACACCTTC.

V usage is TRBV2 and J usage is TRBJ1-3; a possible D gene is TRBD1 (6 bases). The CDR3 is 15 amino acids. Trimming took 3 bases from V and 2 from J, leaving 11 bases between them. Per the germline V gene, CDR1 is SNHLY and CDR2 is FYNNEI. The CDR3 protein is CASSERGGAGNTIYF. CDR3 coding DNA: TGTGCCAGCAGTGAGAGGGGGGGAGCTGGAAACACCATATATTTT.

This clonotype has just a few counts. The rearrangement joins TRBV29-1 to TRBJ1-5; 8 nucleotides line up with TRBD1. The CDR3 runs to 13 residues. The V segment lost 6 bases and the J segment 6 bases; nucleotides outside the gene matches: 7. The V gene's germline CDR1 is SQVTM and CDR2 ANQGSEA. CDR3 protein: CSVQTGESQPQHF. CDR3 sequence (DNA): TGCAGCGTGCAGACAGGGGAAAGTCAGCCCCAGCATTTT. The full variable domain, rest sourced from reference TRBV29-1 and TRBJ1-5, is SAVISQKPSRDICQRGTSLTIQCQVDSQVTMMFWYRQQPGQSLTLIATANQGSEATYESGFVIDKFPISRPNLTFSTLTVSNMSPEDSSIYLCSVQTGESQPQHFGDGTRLSIL.

Here the CDR3 DNA reads TGTGCCAGCAGCTTACCCGGGACGAGGGGTTTCACAGATACGCAGTATTTT. Its protein product is CASSLPGTRGFTDTQYF. The chain has TRBV7-3 and TRBJ2-3; D is perhaps TRBD1 or TRBD2 (5 bases each). Per germline, CDR1 SGHTA and CDR2 FQGTGA. The CDR3 covers 17 residues. The V end lost 2 bases, the J end lost 2 bases, and 17 bases lay between the germline ends.